The present entry profiles one TCR beta chain with its context. Germline trimming cut 2 bases from V and 6 bases from J; bases unmatched to any gene: 5. CDR1 SGHRS and CDR2 YFSETQ come from the germline V gene. This CDR3 has 16 residues. Assay used: immunoSEQ multiplex PCR; TCRdb lists only in-frame clones, some missing. The sample lists roughly 11,000 clones, over 85% occurring once. The data were taken from a study of technical replicates of blood from several donors. The sequence was collected from a human donor in good health. Input material: PBMCs. The chain has TRBV5-1 and TRBJ2-2; 12 bases fit TRBD1. CDR3 region: CASSFPGQGASGELFF. The CDR3 nucleotides are TGCGCCAGCAGCTTCCCGGGACAGGGGGCTTCCGGGGAGCTGTTTTTT.